Detailed here is one T cell receptor beta chain. Its matching antigen is unknown. This sample was taken from a study of cytomegalovirus exposure and HLA in healthy donors. Broader study findings: There were reportedly fewer N-insertions in an Asian-associated ancestry cluster than the approximately 670-donor mean, in a later analysis. Analyses of presence/absence relied on an assumption of roughly uniform sequencing depth across donors.

In germline, CDR1 is MNHEY, CDR2 SVGAGI. V lost 2 bases and J 6 bases, leaving 10 bases between the germline ends. This CDR3 spans 13 amino acids. The PCR had 60 Vbeta and 13 Jbeta primers. Sequenced by immunoSEQ multiplex PCR; TCRdb stores in-frame clones only, minus some. The sample has 160,000 or so clones. Input material: PBMCs. J is TRBJ1-2 and V is TRBV6-5; weak D call: TRBD1 (6 bases). This receptor was taken from a man aged 25-45 years in good health and CMV-seronegative. The CDR3 spells CASSYRQVHGYTF. The DNA of the CDR3 is TGTGCCAGCAGTTACAGACAGGTCCATGGCTACACCTTC.